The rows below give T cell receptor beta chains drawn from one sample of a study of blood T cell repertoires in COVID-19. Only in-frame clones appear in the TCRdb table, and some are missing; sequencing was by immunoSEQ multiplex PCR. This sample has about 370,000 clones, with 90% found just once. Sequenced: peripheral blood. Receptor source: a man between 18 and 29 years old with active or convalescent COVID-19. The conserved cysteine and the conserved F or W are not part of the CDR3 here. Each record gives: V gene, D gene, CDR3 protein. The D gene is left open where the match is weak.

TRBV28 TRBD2 ASSHGSGGDYYNEQF
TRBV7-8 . ASSLRGRFPGTQY
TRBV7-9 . ASSSSETEAF
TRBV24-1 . ATSDSLSLAKNIQY
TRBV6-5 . ASSYWGDGENIQY
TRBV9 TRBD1 ASSVDVNRGLTYGYT
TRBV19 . ARPDRSLRPQH
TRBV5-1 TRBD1 ASSWDRGLQETQY
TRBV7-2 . ASSLESRISNQPQH
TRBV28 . ASTLRPRNGETQY
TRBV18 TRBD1 ASSPMDRAGATNEKLF
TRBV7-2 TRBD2 ASSTSSGDSYEQY
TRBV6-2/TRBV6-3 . ASSDRINSGNTIY
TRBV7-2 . ASSRQVLDNSPLH
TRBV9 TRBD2 ASSLLAGSSTDTQY
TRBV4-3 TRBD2 ASSQDSSGLAGTSSYNEQF
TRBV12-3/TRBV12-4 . ASRPDSGQPQH
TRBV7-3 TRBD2 ASSLNARLAGGPGTDTQY
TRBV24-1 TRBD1 ATSDPLTGLDTGELF